This T cell receptor beta chain comes out of a study of beta chain features in type 1 diabetes. About the research overall: Healthy donors, compared against patients, showed similar age, gender and cell yields. Notes on the study in general: Among patients with Type 1 diabetes, TCRB CDR3s were moderately but significantly shorter in every one of the four CD4+ subsets.

This CDR3 region has 14 residues. From germline, CDR1 is SGHAT and CDR2 FQDESV (reference sequence). Trimming took off 8 bases at V and 4 bases at J, with 17 bases between the two ends. Turning to this clone: The antigen is not known.

Expressed TCRB transcripts were sequenced after all isolated RNA was converted to cDNA. TCRdb's copy holds only in-frame clones and misses some; the assay was immunoSEQ multiplex PCR. Altogether about 150,000 clones are present, approximately 8.8% being singletons, with the ten largest covering 0.7%. This receptor was identified in a woman younger than 45 with type 1 diabetes. The sequenced sample consisted of central memory CD4+ T cells from blood. This chain connects TRBV11-1 to TRBJ2-5; a possible D gene is TRBD1 (6 bases). CDR3 nucleotide sequence: TGTGCCAGCGGAAACGGACAGCAGGGAGAGACCCAGTACTTC. Its protein product is CASGNGQQGETQYF.